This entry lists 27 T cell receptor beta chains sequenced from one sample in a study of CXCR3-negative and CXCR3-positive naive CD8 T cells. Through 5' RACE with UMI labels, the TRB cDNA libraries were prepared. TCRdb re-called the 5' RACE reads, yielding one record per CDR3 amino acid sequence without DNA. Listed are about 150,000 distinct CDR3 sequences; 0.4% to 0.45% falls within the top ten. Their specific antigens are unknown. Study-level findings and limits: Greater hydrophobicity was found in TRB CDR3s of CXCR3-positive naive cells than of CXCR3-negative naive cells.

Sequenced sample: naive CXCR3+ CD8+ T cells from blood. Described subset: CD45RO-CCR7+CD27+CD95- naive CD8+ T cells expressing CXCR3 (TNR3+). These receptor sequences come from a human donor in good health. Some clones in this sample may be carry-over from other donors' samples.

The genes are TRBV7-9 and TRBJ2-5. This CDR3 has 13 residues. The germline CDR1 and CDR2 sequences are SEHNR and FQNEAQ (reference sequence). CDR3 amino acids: CASSLMTGETQYF. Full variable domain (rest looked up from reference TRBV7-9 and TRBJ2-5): DTGVSQNPRHKITKRGQNVTFRCDPISEHNRLYWYRQTLGQGPEFLTYFQNEAQLEKSRLLSDRFSAERPKGSFSTLEIQRTEQGDSAMYLCASSLMTGETQYFGPGTRLLVL.

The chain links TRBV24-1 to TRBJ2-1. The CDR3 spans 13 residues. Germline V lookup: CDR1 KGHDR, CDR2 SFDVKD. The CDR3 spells CATSDLLGHEQFF.

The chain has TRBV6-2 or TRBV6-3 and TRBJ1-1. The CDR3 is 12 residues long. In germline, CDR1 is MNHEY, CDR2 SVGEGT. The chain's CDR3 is CACSLTNTEAFF.

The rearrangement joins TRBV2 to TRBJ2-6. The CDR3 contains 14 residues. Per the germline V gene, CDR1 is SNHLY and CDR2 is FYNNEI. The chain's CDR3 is CASERAFGANVLTF.

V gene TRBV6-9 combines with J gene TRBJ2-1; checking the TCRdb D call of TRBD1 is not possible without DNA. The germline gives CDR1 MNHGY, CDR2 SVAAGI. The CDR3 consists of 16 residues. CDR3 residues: CASSAPNGSSYNEQFF.

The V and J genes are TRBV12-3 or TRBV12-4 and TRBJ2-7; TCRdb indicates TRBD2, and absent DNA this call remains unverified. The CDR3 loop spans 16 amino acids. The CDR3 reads CASSQSGGAFSYEQYF.

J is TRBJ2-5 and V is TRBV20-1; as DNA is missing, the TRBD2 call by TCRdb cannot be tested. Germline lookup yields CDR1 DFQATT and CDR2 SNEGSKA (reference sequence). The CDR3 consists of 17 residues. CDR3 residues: CSARVEGGGGPRETQYF.

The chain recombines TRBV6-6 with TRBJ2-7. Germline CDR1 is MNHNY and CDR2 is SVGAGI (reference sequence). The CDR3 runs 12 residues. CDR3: CASISGSYEQYF.

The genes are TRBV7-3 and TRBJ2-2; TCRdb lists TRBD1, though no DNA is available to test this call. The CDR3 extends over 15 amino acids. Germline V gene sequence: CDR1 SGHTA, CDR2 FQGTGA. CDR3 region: CASSSSGEYTGELFF.

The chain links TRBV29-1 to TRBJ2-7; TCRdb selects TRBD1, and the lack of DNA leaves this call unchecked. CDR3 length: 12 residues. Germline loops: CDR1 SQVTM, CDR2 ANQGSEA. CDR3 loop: CSVERDRYEQYF.

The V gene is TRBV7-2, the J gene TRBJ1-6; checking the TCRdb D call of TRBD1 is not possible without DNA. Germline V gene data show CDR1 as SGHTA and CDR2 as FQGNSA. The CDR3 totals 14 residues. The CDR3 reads CASSADSYNSPLHF.

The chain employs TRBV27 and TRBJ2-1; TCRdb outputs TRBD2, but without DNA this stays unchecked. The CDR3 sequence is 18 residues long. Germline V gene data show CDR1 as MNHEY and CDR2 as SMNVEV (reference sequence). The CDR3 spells CASSLFGTSDPYRLEQFF.

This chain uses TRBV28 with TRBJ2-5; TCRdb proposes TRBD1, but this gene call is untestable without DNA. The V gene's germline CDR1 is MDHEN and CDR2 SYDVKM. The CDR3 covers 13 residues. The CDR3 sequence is CASSFQGRETQYF.

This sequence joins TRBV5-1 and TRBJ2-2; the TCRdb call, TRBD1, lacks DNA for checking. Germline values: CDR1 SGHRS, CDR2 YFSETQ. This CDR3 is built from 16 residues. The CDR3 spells CASSDAGQGWTGELFF.

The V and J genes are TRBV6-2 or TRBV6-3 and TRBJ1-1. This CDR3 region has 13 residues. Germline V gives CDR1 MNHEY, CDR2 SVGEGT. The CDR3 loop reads CASTHSLNTEAFF.

The CDR3 protein is CSVEDSPSGGYTQYF. The chain carries TRBV29-1 and TRBJ2-3; without DNA, the TCRdb call of TRBD2 cannot be checked. Germline CDR1 is SQVTM and CDR2 is ANQGSEA. The CDR3 has 15 residues.

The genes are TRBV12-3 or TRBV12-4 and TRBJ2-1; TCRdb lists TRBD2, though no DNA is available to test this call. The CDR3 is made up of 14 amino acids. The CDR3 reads CASIVSGSYNEQFF.

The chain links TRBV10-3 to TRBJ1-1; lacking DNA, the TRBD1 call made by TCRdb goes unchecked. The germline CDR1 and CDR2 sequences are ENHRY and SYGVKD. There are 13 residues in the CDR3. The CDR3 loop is CAIRERGDTEAFF.

The CDR3: CSAAGPAAGANTGELFF. The chain joins TRBV29-1 to TRBJ2-2; TCRdb names TRBD2, which stays unverified in the absence of DNA. Germline V gene lookup returns CDR1 SQVTM and CDR2 ANQGSEA. The CDR3 has 17 residues.

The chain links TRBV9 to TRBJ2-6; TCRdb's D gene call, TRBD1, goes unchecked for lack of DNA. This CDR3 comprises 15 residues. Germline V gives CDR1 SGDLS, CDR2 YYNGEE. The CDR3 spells CASSVAGAGANVLTF.

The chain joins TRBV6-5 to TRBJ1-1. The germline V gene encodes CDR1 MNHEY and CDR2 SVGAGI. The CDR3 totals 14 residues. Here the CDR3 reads CASSLGRMNTEAFF.

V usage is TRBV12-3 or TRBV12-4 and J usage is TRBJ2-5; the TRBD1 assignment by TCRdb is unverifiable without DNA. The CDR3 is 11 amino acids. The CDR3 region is CASGGGETQYF.

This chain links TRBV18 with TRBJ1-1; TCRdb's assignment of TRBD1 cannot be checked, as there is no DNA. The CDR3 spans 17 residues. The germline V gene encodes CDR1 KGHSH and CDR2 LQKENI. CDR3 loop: CASSLIGETGKSTEAFF.

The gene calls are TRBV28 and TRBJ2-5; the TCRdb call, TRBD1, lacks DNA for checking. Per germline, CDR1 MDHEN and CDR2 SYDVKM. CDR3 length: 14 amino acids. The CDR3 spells CASTGTGGDETQYF.

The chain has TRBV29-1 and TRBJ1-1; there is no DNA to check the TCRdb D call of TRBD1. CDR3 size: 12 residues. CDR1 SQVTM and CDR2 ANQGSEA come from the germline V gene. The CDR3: CSVEPEQGEAFF.

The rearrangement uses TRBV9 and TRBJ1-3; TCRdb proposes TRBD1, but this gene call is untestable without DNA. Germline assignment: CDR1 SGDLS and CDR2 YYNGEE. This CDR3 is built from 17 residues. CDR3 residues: CASSVEGQPEAGNTIYF.

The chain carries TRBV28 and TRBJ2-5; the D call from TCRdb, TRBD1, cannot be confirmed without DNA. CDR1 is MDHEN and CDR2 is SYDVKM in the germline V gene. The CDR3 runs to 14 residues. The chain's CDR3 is CASSKNREGETQYF.